These 18 T cell receptor beta chains originate from one sample sequenced in a study of OX40 agonist ivuxolimab in advanced cancers. Measured with immunoSEQ multiplex PCR; TCRdb has only the in-frame clones, and not every one. The sample has some 64,000 clones; about 87% are singletons. This specimen was CD4+ or CD8+ T cells sorted from blood, taken in a trial of the OX40 agonist ivuxolimab. These receptors came from an adult with an advanced solid tumor such as melanoma, head and neck, liver or kidney cancer.

The chain uses TRBV25-1 and TRBJ2-3; D unclear. The CDR3 loop spans 15 amino acids. CDR1 and CDR2 from the germline V gene are MGHDK and SYGVNS. V was cut by 4 bases and J by 8 bases, with 19 bases left in between. The DNA of the CDR3 is TGTGCCAGCAGTGGGGGTCCTGGTATTTTGGGTACGCAGTATTTT. Translated, it gives CASSGGPGILGTQYF.

This clone has only one observation. V usage is TRBV6-5 and J usage is TRBJ2-1, with D possibly matching TRBD2 (5 bases). The CDR3 contains 14 residues. V gave up 4 bases and J gave up 3 bases, with 10 bases separating them. Germline V gene lookup returns CDR1 MNHEY and CDR2 SVGAGI. CDR3 sequence reads: CASSSARDYNEQFF. The CDR3 DNA is TGTGCCAGCAGTTCAGCCCGGGACTACAATGAGCAGTTCTTC.

This chain connects TRBV5-4 to TRBJ1-5; D gene uncertain. In germline, CDR1 is SGHNT, CDR2 YYREEE (reference sequence). Trimming shortened V by 1 base and J by 2 bases, and 7 bases separated the two germline ends. The CDR3 is made up of 14 amino acids. The CDR3 here is CASSLPGRNQPQHF. CDR3 in DNA: TGTGCCAGCAGCTTGCCCGGCCGCAATCAGCCCCAGCATTTT.

This chain links TRBV7-9 with TRBJ2-4; no reliable D call. V lost 5 bases to trimming and J lost 7 bases, with 15 bases between them. The CDR3 totals 14 residues. Germline V CDR1 and CDR2: SEHNR, FQNEAQ (reference sequence). CDR3 coding DNA: TGTGCCAGCAGCCGACCCGCAGTGTCGAACATTCAGTACTTC. Protein product: CASSRPAVSNIQYF. The whole variable domain, remainder taken from reference TRBV7-9 and TRBJ2-4, is DTGVSQNPRHKITKRGQNVTFRCDPISEHNRLYWYRQTLGQGPEFLTYFQNEAQLEKSRLLSDRFSAERPKGSFSTLEIQRTEQGDSAMYLCASSRPAVSNIQYFGAGTRLSVL.

DNA of the CDR3: TGTGCCAGCAGCGCACACGAGGGCACTGAAGCTTTCTTT. Translated: CASSAHEGTEAFF. The rearrangement uses TRBV7-9 and TRBJ1-1; D gene ambiguous. The CDR3 extends over 13 amino acids. With 5 bases removed from V and 4 bases from J, the gap between germline ends came to 11 bases. CDR1 and CDR2 from the germline V gene are SEHNR and FQNEAQ (reference sequence).

This chain uses TRBV7-9 with TRBJ2-2, with TRBD2 matching 9 bases. Germline CDR1 is SEHNR and CDR2 is FQNEAQ (reference sequence). V lost 5 bases and J lost 5; bases outside the gene matches: 6. The CDR3 is 15 amino acids. Here the CDR3 DNA reads TGTGCCAGCAGCGTGGGGAGCGGGAGGACCGGGGAGCTGTTTTTT. Encoded protein: CASSVGSGRTGELFF.

The chain combines TRBV5-5 with TRBJ1-3; the match to TRBD1 covers 7 bases. Per germline, CDR1 SGHKS and CDR2 YYEKEE (reference sequence). This CDR3 region has 15 residues. V shed 0 bases and J 0 bases; nucleotides not matched to a gene: 0. The CDR3 region is CASSLGDSSGNTIYF. The CDR3 coding sequence is TGTGCCAGCAGCTTGGGGGACAGCTCTGGAAACACCATATATTTT.

This chain joins TRBV6-1 and TRBJ1-4, with 10 nucleotides matching TRBD1. Per the germline V gene, CDR1 is MNHNS and CDR2 is SASEGT. The V and J ends lost 8 bases and 5 bases, in that order; junction bases with no gene match: 5. The CDR3 is made up of 14 amino acids. CDR3 bases: TGTGCCAGCCTCCGACAGGGGGCGAATGAAAAACTGTTTTTT. Translated, it gives CASLRQGANEKLFF.

In the case of this clone: One junction end disagrees with the germline gene, perhaps due to a read error. Distinct nucleotide sequences in the sample also encode this CDR3. The rearrangement uses TRBV15 and TRBJ2-2, with 8 positions matching TRBD1. The CDR3 loop spans 16 amino acids. CDR1 and CDR2 (germline): LNHNV, YYDKDF (reference sequence). The CDR3 spells CATSRDLQGASGELFF. The DNA of the CDR3 is TGTGCCACCAGCAGAGATTTGCAGGGGGCTTCCGGGGAGCTATTTTTT.

This chain links TRBV7-9 with TRBJ1-1, with D possibly TRBD1 on 5 matching bases. Germline V gene sequence: CDR1 SEHNR, CDR2 FQNEAQ (reference sequence). V was clipped by 5 bases and J by 4 bases, with 14 bases between them. The CDR3 totals 14 residues. The CDR3 is CASSAAGGSTEAFF. CDR3 bases: TGTGCCAGCAGCGCGGCTGGGGGGAGCACTGAAGCTTTCTTT. Filled out from reference TRBV7-9 and TRBJ1-1, the complete variable domain reads DTGVSQNPRHKITKRGQNVTFRCDPISEHNRLYWYRQTLGQGPEFLTYFQNEAQLEKSRLLSDRFSAERPKGSFSTLEIQRTEQGDSAMYLCASSAAGGSTEAFFGQGTRLTVV.

This chain connects TRBV28 to TRBJ2-5; 10 bases agree with TRBD1. Per the germline V gene, CDR1 is MDHEN and CDR2 is SYDVKM. CDR3 length equals 16 residues. J was trimmed by 4 bases and V by 7 bases; bases with no gene match: 12. The CDR3 DNA reads as TGTGCCAGCACCGATCCGGGACAGGGGTTCGGAGAGACCCAGTACTTC. This translates into CASTDPGQGFGETQYF.

V usage is TRBV18 and J usage is TRBJ1-1; D gene unclear. The CDR3 totals 14 residues. Trimming took 6 bases from V and 2 from J, leaving 13 bases between them. Germline values: CDR1 KGHSH, CDR2 LQKENI. The CDR3 DNA sequence: TGTGCCAGCTCTCTAGAGAGGGTTAACACTGAAGCTTTCTTT. This codes for CASSLERVNTEAFF.

The rearrangement uses TRBV11-2 and TRBJ2-7; no clear D gene. The CDR3 runs to 14 residues. The germline V gene has CDR1 SGHAT and CDR2 FQNNGV. V was cut by 0 bases and J by 7 bases, with 13 bases left in between. CDR3 coding DNA: TGTGCCAGCAGCTTAGACAGGCTTGTCTTTGAGCAGTACTTC. The encoded protein is CASSLDRLVFEQYF.

The chain couples TRBV5-1 to TRBJ2-3; 10 bases map to TRBD2. V lost 0 bases, J lost 2 bases, and 6 bases stayed unmatched. The CDR3 totals 17 residues. From germline, CDR1 is SGHRS and CDR2 YFSETQ. The CDR3 sequence: CASSLAASGSPTDTQYF. Written as DNA, the CDR3 is TGCGCCAGCAGCTTGGCGGCTAGCGGGAGCCCCACAGATACGCAGTATTTT.

The chain joins TRBV4-1 to TRBJ2-2; 8 bases are shared with TRBD1. From germline, CDR1 is MGHRA and CDR2 YSYEKL. The CDR3 loop spans 15 amino acids. J lost 5 bases, V lost 2 bases, and 4 bases had no gene match. The CDR3 nucleotides read TGCGCCAGCAGCCAACAGGGGGCGGGGACCGGGGAGCTGTTTTTT. Translation: CASSQQGAGTGELFF.

The chain joins TRBV11-2 to TRBJ2-7; D may be TRBD1 (5 bases). Germline lookup yields CDR1 SGHAT and CDR2 FQNNGV. V was clipped by 3 bases and J by 2 bases, with 11 bases between them. CDR3 length: 14 residues. The CDR3 region has the DNA TGTGCCAGCAGCTTTGGCAGGGTTGCCTACGAGCAGTACTTC. It is translated as CASSFGRVAYEQYF.

CDR3 region: CASSLVGGIYSNQPQHF. CDR3 DNA: TGTGCCAGCAGCTTAGTGGGGGGGATATATAGCAATCAGCCCCAGCATTTT. The gene calls are TRBV7-2 and TRBJ1-5, with D maybe TRBD1 (5 bases). V was trimmed by 1 base and J by 0 bases, leaving 13 bases between them. Per germline, CDR1 SGHTA and CDR2 FQGNSA. The CDR3 loop spans 17 amino acids.

CDR3 residues: CASSRSLQIPQDTQYF. The CDR3 DNA reads TGTGCCAGCAGCAGGAGCCTCCAAATCCCTCAAGATACGCAGTATTTT. This chain joins TRBV21-1 and TRBJ2-3; the table's D gene call, TRBD2, was not cross checked with the DNA. TRBV21-1 is a documented pseudogene. This CDR3 has 16 residues.